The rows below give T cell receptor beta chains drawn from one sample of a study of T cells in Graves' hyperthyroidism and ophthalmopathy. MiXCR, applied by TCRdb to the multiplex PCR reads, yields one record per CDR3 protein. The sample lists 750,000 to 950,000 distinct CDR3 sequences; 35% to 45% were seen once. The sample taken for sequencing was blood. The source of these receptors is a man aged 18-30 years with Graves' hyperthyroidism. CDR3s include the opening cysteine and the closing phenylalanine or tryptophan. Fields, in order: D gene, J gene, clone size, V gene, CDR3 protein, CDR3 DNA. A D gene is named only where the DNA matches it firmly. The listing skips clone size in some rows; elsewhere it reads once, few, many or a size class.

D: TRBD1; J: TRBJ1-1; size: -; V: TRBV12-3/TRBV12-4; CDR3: CASSPVGQVNTEAFF; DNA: TGTGCCAGCAGCCCTGTGGGACAGGTGAACACTGAAGCTTTCTTT
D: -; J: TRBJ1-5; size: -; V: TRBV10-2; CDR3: CASSESEEWTVNQPQHF; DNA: TGCGCCAGCAGTGAGTCGGAGGAGTGGACAGTCAATCAGCCCCAGCATTTT
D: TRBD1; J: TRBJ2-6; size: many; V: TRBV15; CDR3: CATSREGQAAGANVLTF; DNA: TGTGCCACCAGCAGGGAAGGACAGGCAGCTGGGGCCAACGTCCTGACTTTC
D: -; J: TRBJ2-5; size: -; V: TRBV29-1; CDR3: CSVGTGTAVGETQYF; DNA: TGCAGCGTTGGTACAGGGACTGCCGTCGGAGAGACCCAGTACTTC
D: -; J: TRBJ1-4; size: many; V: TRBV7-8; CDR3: CASSLEGEGKLFF; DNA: TGTGCCAGCAGCTTAGAGGGGGAGGGAAAACTGTTTTTT
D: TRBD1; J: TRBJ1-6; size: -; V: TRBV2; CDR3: CASSLSWGGQGNSPLHF; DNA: TGTGCCAGCAGTTTAAGTTGGGGGGGACAGGGAAATTCACCCCTCCACTTT
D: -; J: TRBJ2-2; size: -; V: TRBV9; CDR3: CASSTPGLTGELFF; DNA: TGTGCCAGCAGCACCCCAGGACTCACCGGGGAGCTGTTTTTT
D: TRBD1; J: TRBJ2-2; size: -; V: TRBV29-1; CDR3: CSVVGRGSGELFF; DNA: TGCAGCGTTGTCGGCAGGGGGAGTGGGGAGCTGTTTTTT
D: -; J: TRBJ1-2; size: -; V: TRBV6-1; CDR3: CASRAPGLPNYGYTF; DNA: TGTGCCAGCAGAGCTCCGGGCCTACCTAACTATGGCTACACCTTC
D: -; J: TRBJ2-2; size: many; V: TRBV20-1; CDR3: CRKPLRDYTGELFF; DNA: TGCAGAAAACCCCTTAGGGACTACACCGGGGAGCTGTTTTTT
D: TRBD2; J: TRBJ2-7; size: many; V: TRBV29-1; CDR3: CSVEVAGDYEQYF; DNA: TGCAGCGTTGAAGTAGCGGGAGACTACGAGCAGTACTTC
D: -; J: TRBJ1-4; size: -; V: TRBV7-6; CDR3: CASSYQTNEKLFF; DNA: TGTGCCAGCAGTTACCAGACTAATGAAAAACTGTTTTTT
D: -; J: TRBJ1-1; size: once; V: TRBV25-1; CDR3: CASSESAGRNTEAFF; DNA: TGTGCCAGCAGTGAATCGGCGGGCAGGAACACTGAAGCTTTCTTT
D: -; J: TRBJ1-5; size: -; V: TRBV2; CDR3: CASSETGLSNQPQHF; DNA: TGTGCCAGCAGTGAAACAGGGCTAAGCAATCAGCCCCAGCATTTT
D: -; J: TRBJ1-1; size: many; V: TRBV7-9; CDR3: CASSNRVEGAEAFF; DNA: TGTGCCAGCAGCAACAGGGTGGAAGGGGCTGAAGCTTTCTTT
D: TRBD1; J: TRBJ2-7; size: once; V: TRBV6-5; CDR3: CASTPGRGQGTYEQYF; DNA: TGTGCCAGCACCCCTGGGCGGGGACAGGGAACTTACGAGCAGTACTTC
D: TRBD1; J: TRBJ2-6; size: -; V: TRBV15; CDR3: CATQKTGTNTEAF; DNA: TGTGCCACCCAAAAGACAGGGACGAACACTGAAGCTTTC
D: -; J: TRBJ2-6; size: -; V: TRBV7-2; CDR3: CASSRWEDSGANVLTF; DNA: TGTGCCAGCAGCCGGTGGGAAGATTCTGGGGCCAACGTCCTGACTTTC
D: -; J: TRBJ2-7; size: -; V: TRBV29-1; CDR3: CSVEVPSRLEQYF; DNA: TGCAGCGTTGAAGTGCCGAGTAGGCTGGAGCAGTACTTC
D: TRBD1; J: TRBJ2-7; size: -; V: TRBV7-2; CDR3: CASSLRTGSQSYEQYF; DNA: TGTGCCAGCAGCTTACGGACAGGGTCTCAATCCTACGAGCAGTACTTC
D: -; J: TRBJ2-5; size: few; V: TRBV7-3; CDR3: CASSPLGRGALLETQYF; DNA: TGCGCCAGCAGCCCTCTGGGACGGGGGGCGCTACTAGAGACCCAGTACTTC
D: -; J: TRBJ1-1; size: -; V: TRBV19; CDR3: CASKGGAGVNTEAFF; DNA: TGTGCCAGTAAAGGCGGCGCAGGGGTGAACACTGAAGCTTTCTTT
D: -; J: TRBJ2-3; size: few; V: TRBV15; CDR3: CATKIVGDTDTQYF; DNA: TGTGCCACCAAAATAGTGGGGGACACAGATACGCAGTATTTT
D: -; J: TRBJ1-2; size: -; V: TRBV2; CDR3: CASSGLGVDYGYTF; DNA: TGTGCCAGCAGTGGCCTGGGAGTGGACTATGGCTACACCTTC
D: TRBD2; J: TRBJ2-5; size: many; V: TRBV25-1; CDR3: CASSEASGSTETQYF; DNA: TGTGCCAGCAGTGAAGCTAGCGGGAGTACAGAGACCCAGTACTTC
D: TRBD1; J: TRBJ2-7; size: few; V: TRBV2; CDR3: CASKAGTGAYEQYF; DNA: TGTGCCAGCAAAGCCGGGACAGGAGCCTACGAGCAGTACTTC
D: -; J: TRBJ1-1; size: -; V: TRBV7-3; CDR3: CASSWGAGNTEAFF; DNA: TGTGCCAGCAGCTGGGGGGCGGGGAACACTGAAGCTTTCTTT
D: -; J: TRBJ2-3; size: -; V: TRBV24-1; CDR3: CATSDDDSRDTQYF; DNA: TGTGCCACCAGTGATGATGACAGCAGAGATACGCAGTATTTT
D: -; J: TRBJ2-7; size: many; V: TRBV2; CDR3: CASTLGDLYEQYF; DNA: TGTGCCAGCACGCTAGGAGATCTTTACGAGCAGTACTTC
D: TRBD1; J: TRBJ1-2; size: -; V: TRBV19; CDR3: CASSISGGGDGYTF; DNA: TGTGCCAGTAGTATATCAGGAGGGGGCGATGGCTACACCTTC
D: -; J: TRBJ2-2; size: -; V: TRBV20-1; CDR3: CSALIGGSNTGELFF; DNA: TGCAGTGCTCTCATCGGGGGTTCGAACACCGGGGAGCTGTTTTTT
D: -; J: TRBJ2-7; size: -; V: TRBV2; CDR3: CASSAFRASYDQYF; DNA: TGTGCCAGCAGTGCGTTCAGGGCCTCCTACGACCAGTACTTC
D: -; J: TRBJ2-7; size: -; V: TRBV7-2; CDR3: CASSDERGGHEQYF; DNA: TGTGCCAGCAGCGACGAACGGGGCGGACACGAGCAGTACTTC
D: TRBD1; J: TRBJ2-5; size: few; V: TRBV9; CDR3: CASSERTGELETQYF; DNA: TGTGCCAGCAGCGAGCGGACAGGGGAGTTGGAGACCCAGTACTTC
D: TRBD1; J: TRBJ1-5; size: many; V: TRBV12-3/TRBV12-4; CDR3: CASSLGTGGGQPQHF; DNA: TGTGCCAGCAGTTTGGGAACAGGGGGCGGTCAGCCCCAGCATTTT